This T cell receptor beta chain was retrieved from a study of blood T cell repertoires in COVID-19. The overall study: Acute and convalescent COVID-19 specimens originated in the United States, Italy and Spain. The cDNA or gDNA used as material had been derived from T cells, B-cell-depleted T cells, or PBMCs.

Germline assignment: CDR1 SQVTM and CDR2 ANQGSEA. V lost 6 bases and J lost 6; bases outside the gene matches: 12. The CDR3 loop spans 14 amino acids. How the authors handled the data: Reference gene primer amplification in the assay estimated nucleated cell counts. Produced via immunoSEQ multiplex PCR; TCRdb's table is partial and in-frame only. Clonal size and the V and J genes are those of that table, whereas D and trimming came from the DNA. The sample lists 250,000 to 350,000 clones; 89% were seen once. This sequence joins TRBV29-1 and TRBJ2-7; 9 bases map to TRBD1. The TCR sequence derives from a woman aged 55 to 70 with acute or convalescent COVID-19. Sequencing was done on a sample of peripheral blood. For the CDR3, the DNA is TGCAGCGTCAGGAACAGGGGGCGGATTAGCGAGCAGTACTTC. Protein sequence: CSVRNRGRISEQYF.